These T cell receptor beta chains were read from a single sample in a study of T cell repertoires and leukemia-associated antigens. One entry per CDR3 protein, called by TCRdb with MiXCR from the 5' RACE reads. The table includes about 9,800 distinct CDR3 sequences, less than 55% detected once. What these receptors recognize is not known. The sample comprised CD3+ T cells sorted from blood and cultured. These receptors were collected from a female donor in good health. CDR3s leave out the opening cysteine and the closing phenylalanine or tryptophan. For some rows the clone size is stated as once, few or many, or as a class when expanded; others skip it.

clone_size	v_call	cdr3_aa
.	TRBV11-1	ASSLTGNRNEQF
many	TRBV21-1	ASSNSGVIYEQY
.	TRBV7-9	ASSSQGLADRGSSYEQY
.	TRBV7-9	ASREGNPPLH
.	TRBV29-1	SCGQGLGETQY
.	TRBV9	ASRAKGDTGELF
.	TRBV12-3/TRBV12-4	ASRVNHEQF
medium-sized	TRBV19	ASSIGAGARDTQY
many	TRBV5-4	ASSWGTGLATYNEQF
.	TRBV20-1	SAGEPGRAGNYNEQF
few	TRBV5-1	ASSFGTGGFLYEQY
many	TRBV3-1	ASSQGYYGIPF
medium-sized	TRBV18	ASSPLEEGTEAF
many	TRBV5-4	ASSPTGGLAEAF
.	TRBV20-1	SAIPGTDNEQF
few	TRBV5-5	ASSLDRDNEQF
.	TRBV30	AWTAGFSTDAQY
.	TRBV12-3/TRBV12-4	ASSSLHEKLF
few	TRBV4-1	ASSQERGSYGYT
few	TRBV7-9	ASSIGWTGELF